This T cell receptor (beta chain) originates from a study of blood T cell repertoires in COVID-19. About the study: Spain, Italy and the United States supplied samples that represented acute and convalescent COVID-19. The cDNA or gDNA used as material had been derived from T cells, B-cell-depleted T cells, or PBMCs.

Trimming took 5 bases from V and 2 from J, leaving 13 bases between them. Germline V gene lookup returns CDR1 MNHEY and CDR2 SVGAGI. The CDR3 is 15 amino acids. TCRdb's copy holds only in-frame clones and misses some; the assay was immunoSEQ multiplex PCR. The sample lists approximately 440,000 clones, about 91% occurring once. This clone was observed a single time. The chain links TRBV6-5 to TRBJ1-5, with D unresolved. This TCR came from a woman between 45 and 65 years old with COVID-19, enrolled during active disease. Specimen: peripheral blood. DNA for the CDR3: TGTGCCAGCAGTCTTTACGGGGTTGGCAATCAGCCCCAGCATTTT. This encodes CASSLYGVGNQPQHF.